This section outlines one TCR beta chain sequence together with its context. This specimen comes from a study of blood T cell repertoires in COVID-19. Overall study: COVID-19 samples collected from the United States, Italy and Spain covered acute and convalescent phases.

This table comes from immunoSEQ multiplex PCR, and its TCRdb copy is limited to in-frame clones, with some not included. The data hold about 250,000 clones, with 75% to 90% observed a single time. Germline CDR1 and CDR2: SGDLS and YYNGEE. The germline V and J ends were trimmed by 3 bases and 5 bases, with 17 bases remaining between them. The CDR3 loop spans 15 amino acids. Each participant's cohort was designated according to participant-reported clinical history. Each recovered donor of Cohort 3 presented with two negative PCRs, clearance, or symptom resolution. V is TRBV9 and J is TRBJ1-1, with a tentative D call TRBD1 (6 bases). The sequenced material came from PBMCs or T cells enriched from blood (not recorded which). The TCR originated in a woman between 25 and 40 years old who had recovered from COVID-19. The CDR3 coding sequence is TGTGCCAGCAGCGAGGACGGACAGCCCTCTACTGAAGCTTTCTTT. Translation: CASSEDGQPSTEAFF.